The 25 T cell receptor beta chains listed next were all sequenced from one sample in a study of cytomegalovirus exposure and HLA in healthy donors. Use of 60 Vbeta and 13 Jbeta primers characterized the PCR. Profiling relied on immunoSEQ multiplex PCR, and the TCRdb table lists in-frame clones only, not all of them. The sample includes approximately 110,000 clones, approximately 15% seen only once; the top ten take 1.9%. Sample: PBMCs. The receptors shown here come from a woman between 18 and 29 years old in good health and CMV-seronegative.

The chain is built from TRBV7-9 and TRBJ2-1, with a weak D call TRBD1 (6 bases). Germline V CDR1 and CDR2: SEHNR, FQNEAQ (reference sequence). The CDR3 consists of 12 residues. V lost 5 bases and J lost 10, with 12 bases in between. The DNA for the CDR3 is TGTGCCAGCAGCCCGCGAGGGACAGAGCAGTTCTTC. Its translation: CASSPRGTEQFF.

The chain is built from TRBV18 and TRBJ2-2, with 14 bases fitting TRBD2. V lost 3 bases to trimming and J lost 4 bases; unmatched junction nucleotides: 4. The CDR3 has 17 amino acids. Per the germline V gene, CDR1 is KGHSH and CDR2 is LQKENI. The CDR3 sequence is CASSPTSGRALTGELFF. The CDR3 DNA reads TGTGCCAGCTCACCGACTAGCGGGAGGGCCCTCACCGGGGAGCTGTTTTTT.

The rearrangement links TRBV9 to TRBJ2-2; no firm D call. This CDR3 region has 13 residues. From germline, CDR1 is SGDLS and CDR2 YYNGEE. Trimming took 0 bases from V and 3 from J, leaving 3 bases between them. The CDR3 DNA sequence: TGTGCCAGCAGCGTAGCTGACACCGGGGAGCTGTTTTTT. Translating gives CASSVADTGELFF.

The chain uses TRBV6-5 and TRBJ2-1; D is unresolved. The CDR3 loop spans 16 amino acids. Per the germline V gene, CDR1 is MNHEY and CDR2 is SVGAGI. V was cut by 0 bases and J by 4 bases, with 13 bases left in between. The CDR3 coding sequence is TGTGCCAGCAGTTACTCTCGCCCAACTCCTTACAATGAGCAGTTCTTC. Translating it yields CASSYSRPTPYNEQFF.

The chain is built from TRBV30 and TRBJ1-2; 10 bases map to TRBD1. V lost 3 bases to trimming and J lost 7 bases; unmatched junction nucleotides: 2. The V gene's germline CDR1 is GTSNPN and CDR2 SVGIG (reference sequence). CDR3 length equals 12 residues. The chain's CDR3 is CAWRRDRGGYTF. DNA of the CDR3: TGTGCCTGGAGACGGGACAGGGGTGGCTACACCTTC.

With respect to this clone: Other DNA sequences of this sample code for an identical CDR3. The chain has TRBV25-1 and TRBJ1-1; 9 nucleotides line up with TRBD1. Germline-derived CDR1 and CDR2 are MGHDK and SYGVNS. The CDR3 loop spans 15 amino acids. The V gene end was trimmed by 6 bases and the J gene end by 4 bases; junction bases not matched to a gene: 9. The CDR3 bases are TGTGCCAGCAGACAAACAGGGGGCTGGGGCACTGAAGCTTTCTTT. Amino acid sequence: CASRQTGGWGTEAFF.

The chain has TRBV4-2 and TRBJ2-5; TRBD2 aligns across 8 bases. CDR1 is LGHNA and CDR2 is YNFKEQ in the germline V gene. The V gene end was trimmed by 1 base and the J gene end by 4 bases; junction bases not matched to a gene: 17. The length of the CDR3 is 19 residues. In nucleotides, the CDR3 is TGTGCCAGCAGCCAAGGAGCGGCTGGGATGACGGGAGGGGGAGAGACCCAGTACTTC. Residues: CASSQGAAGMTGGGETQYF.

The chain has TRBV7-9 and TRBJ1-3, with D possibly being TRBD1 (6 bases). Germline V gives CDR1 SEHNR, CDR2 FQNEAQ (reference sequence). The CDR3 contains 16 residues. V was trimmed by 4 bases and J by 0 bases, leaving 13 bases between them. The CDR3 protein is CASSYHRDPSGNTIYF. The CDR3 bases are TGTGCCAGCAGCTATCACAGGGACCCCTCTGGAAACACCATATATTTT.

This clone was recorded a few times. V gene TRBV6-5 combines with J gene TRBJ2-1, with D possibly TRBD1 on 6 matching bases. The CDR3 totals 12 residues. V lost 8 bases to trimming and J lost 8 bases, with 13 bases between them. Germline V gene sequence: CDR1 MNHEY, CDR2 SVGAGI. Here the CDR3 DNA reads TGTGCCAGCCGGCAGGGGATGGATGAGCAGTTCTTC. Protein sequence: CASRQGMDEQFF.

This clone was picked up a small number of times. Without the conserved terminal phenylalanine or tryptophan, this CDR3 likely stems from a read error. This chain links TRBV6-1 with TRBJ2-7; D gene unclear. CDR1 and CDR2 from the germline V gene are MNHNS and SASEGT. The CDR3 has 14 amino acids. Trimming left V 4 bases short and J 4 bases short, with 14 bases between. The CDR3 spells CASSGFRHAYEQYL. CDR3 in DNA: TGTGCCAGCAGTGGGTTCCGACATGCGTACGAGCAGTACCTC.

This clone was detected a few times. This chain joins TRBV5-4 and TRBJ2-3, with 12 bases matching TRBD2. In germline, CDR1 is SGHNT, CDR2 YYREEE (reference sequence). V shed 2 bases, J shed 3 bases, and the junction held 7 bases outside the gene matches. CDR3 length: 17 residues. The CDR3 coding sequence is TGTGCCAGCAGCTTCTCCCCTAGCGGGAGGGCGACAGATACGCAGTATTTT. Amino acids: CASSFSPSGRATDTQYF.

CDR3 DNA sequence: TGTGCCAGCAGCTCTCGCCACAGGGTGAACACTGAAGCTTTCTTT. Its translation: CASSSRHRVNTEAFF. The rearrangement joins TRBV7-2 to TRBJ1-1; D might be TRBD1 (6 bases). Looked up from germline, CDR1 is SGHTA and CDR2 is FQGNSA. Trimming cost V 4 bases and J 0 bases, with 12 bases left between them. This CDR3 has 15 amino acids. The full variable domain, with the rest looked up from reference TRBV7-2 and TRBJ1-1, is GAGVSQSPSNKVTEKGKDVELRCDPISGHTALYWYRQSLGQGLEFLIYFQGNSAPDKSGLPSDRFSAERTGGSVSTLTIQRTQQEDSAVYLCASSSRHRVNTEAFFGQGTRLTVV.

This clone has a handful of counts. The rearrangement links TRBV27 to TRBJ2-3; TRBD2 agrees at 11 bases. The CDR3 sequence is 17 residues long. The germline V gene encodes CDR1 MNHEY and CDR2 SMNVEV (reference sequence). V was clipped by 4 bases and J by 2 bases; unmatched bases: 8. CDR3 in DNA: TGTGCCAGCAGTTCCCTTACTAGCGGGGGACTCACAGATACGCAGTATTTT. Amino acids: CASSSLTSGGLTDTQYF.

The chain recombines TRBV10-3 with TRBJ2-3; 7 bases are a match to TRBD1. Looked up from germline, CDR1 is ENHRY and CDR2 is SYGVKD. The CDR3 length is 15 residues. With V trimmed by 4 bases and J by 2 bases, 6 bases remained unmatched. The CDR3 DNA reads TGTGCCATCAGTGCCACAGGGGACCTCACAGATACGCAGTATTTT. This translates into CAISATGDLTDTQYF.

Remarks on this clone: The sample has other DNA sequences that encode this CDR3 too. CDR3 loop: CSVESGQGSTLNYGYTF. CDR3 in DNA: TGCAGCGTTGAATCTGGACAGGGTTCCACACTAAACTATGGCTACACCTTC. This chain uses TRBV29-1 with TRBJ1-2; 8 bases agree with TRBD1. The junction had 13 bases not matched to a gene; V was cut back by 2 bases and J by 2 bases. CDR1 is SQVTM, CDR2 ANQGSEA, per germline. The CDR3 consists of 17 residues.

V usage is TRBV6-6 and J usage is TRBJ2-7; the D is unclear. The germline V gene encodes CDR1 MNHNY and CDR2 SVGAGI (reference sequence). The V end lost 7 bases, the J end lost 0 bases, and 13 bases lay between the germline ends. This CDR3 has 14 amino acids. The CDR3, as DNA: TGTGCCAGCACCTCCTCACGGAGCTCCTACGAGCAGTACTTC. Its translation: CASTSSRSSYEQYF.

The V gene is TRBV19, the J gene TRBJ2-1, with D possibly being TRBD1 (5 bases). CDR1 LNHDA and CDR2 SQIVND come from the germline V gene (reference sequence). V was clipped by 7 bases and J by 1 base, with 8 bases between them. CDR3 length equals 13 residues. The CDR3 DNA reads as TGTGCCAGTATGGCAGGGTCCTACAATGAGCAGTTCTTC. This sequence encodes CASMAGSYNEQFF.

This clone turned up a few times. The rearrangement joins TRBV4-3 to TRBJ1-5, with no clear D. Trimming took 0 bases from V and 6 from J, leaving 9 bases between them. Germline CDR1 reads LGHNA; CDR2 reads YSLEER. This CDR3 has 14 residues. CDR3 sequence reads: CASSQDLSGQPQHF. CDR3 nucleotide sequence: TGCGCCAGCAGCCAAGATCTTTCCGGTCAGCCCCAGCATTTT.

This chain joins TRBV27 and TRBJ2-1; 8 positions match TRBD1. CDR1 is MNHEY and CDR2 is SMNVEV in the germline V gene (reference sequence). CDR3 length: 15 residues. Trimming removed 6 bases from V and 8 bases from J; junction bases left unmatched: 12. CDR3 in amino acids: CASRSRMDRVDEQFF. The CDR3 region has the DNA TGTGCCAGCAGGTCTAGAATGGACAGGGTGGATGAGCAGTTCTTC.

V and J are TRBV30 and TRBJ1-4; no firm D call. V lost 3 bases, J lost 3 bases, and 11 bases lay in between. CDR3 length: 14 residues. The V gene's germline CDR1 is GTSNPN and CDR2 SVGIG (reference sequence). The CDR3 coding sequence is TGTGCCTGGAGGGAGGCAGCACCTAATGAAAAACTGTTTTTT. Translation: CAWREAAPNEKLFF.

This clone turned up a few times. The gene calls are TRBV9 and TRBJ2-7; 7 nucleotides match TRBD2. The CDR3 has 14 amino acids. V dropped 3 bases and J dropped 2; count of bases not matched to a gene: 5. Germline CDR1 and CDR2: SGDLS and YYNGEE. The CDR3 DNA reads as TGTGCCAGCAGCGCTAGCGGCGTTCCCTACGAGCAGTACTTC. It is translated as CASSASGVPYEQYF.

The table lists this clone with a few counts. The V gene is TRBV28, the J gene TRBJ1-3, with no clear D. There are 15 residues in the CDR3. Between the trimmed V and J ends, which lost 2 bases and 3 bases, there was a span of 11 bases. Germline V CDR1 and CDR2: MDHEN, SYDVKM. The CDR3 is CASSLGRSYGNTIYF. The CDR3 bases are TGTGCCAGCAGTTTAGGCAGGTCATATGGAAACACCATATATTTT.

The table lists this clone with a few counts. The gene calls are TRBV11-1 and TRBJ2-5, with TRBD1 matching 10 bases. From germline, CDR1 is SGHAT and CDR2 FQDESV (reference sequence). The length of the CDR3 is 14 residues. V shed 2 bases and J 8 bases; nucleotides not matched to a gene: 5. CDR3 region: CASSLLGTGETQYF. The CDR3 coding sequence is TGTGCCAGCAGCTTACTCGGGACAGGGGAAACCCAGTACTTC.

This clone was observed a handful of times. V usage is TRBV2 and J usage is TRBJ2-2; D perhaps matches TRBD1 (6 bases). Germline lookup yields CDR1 SNHLY and CDR2 FYNNEI. This CDR3 has 14 residues. The V gene lost 5 bases and the J gene lost 3 bases, with 10 bases spanning the gap. The CDR3 is CASSNTGYTGELFF. CDR3 bases: TGTGCCAGCAGTAACACAGGGTACACCGGGGAGCTGTTTTTT. The full variable domain, with the rest looked up from reference TRBV2 and TRBJ2-2, is EPEVTQTPSHQVTQMGQEVILRCVPISNHLYFYWYRQILGQKVEFLVSFYNNEISEKSEIFDDQFSVERPDGSNFTLKIRSTKLEDSAMYFCASSNTGYTGELFFGEGSRLTVL.

The chain carries TRBV11-2 and TRBJ2-7; 14 bases agree with TRBD2. Germline-derived CDR1 and CDR2 are SGHAT and FQNNGV. With 1 base clipped from V and 4 bases from J, the junction kept 12 bases outside the gene matches. The CDR3 runs 19 residues. CDR3 sequence reads: CASSLVWAGGLAGGYEQYF. The CDR3 DNA reads as TGTGCCAGCAGCTTAGTTTGGGCTGGAGGACTAGCGGGAGGTTACGAGCAGTACTTC.